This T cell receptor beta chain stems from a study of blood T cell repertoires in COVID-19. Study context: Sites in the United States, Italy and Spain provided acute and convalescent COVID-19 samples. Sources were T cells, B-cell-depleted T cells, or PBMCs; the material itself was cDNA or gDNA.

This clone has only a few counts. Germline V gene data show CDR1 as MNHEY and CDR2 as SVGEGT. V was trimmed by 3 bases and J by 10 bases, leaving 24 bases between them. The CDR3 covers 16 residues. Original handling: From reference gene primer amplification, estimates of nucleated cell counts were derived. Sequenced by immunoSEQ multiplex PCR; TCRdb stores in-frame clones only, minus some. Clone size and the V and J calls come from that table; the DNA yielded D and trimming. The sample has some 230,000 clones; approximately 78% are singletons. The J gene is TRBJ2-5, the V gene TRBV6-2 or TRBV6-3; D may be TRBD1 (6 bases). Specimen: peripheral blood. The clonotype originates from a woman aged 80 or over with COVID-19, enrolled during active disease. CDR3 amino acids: CASSYLRRTAPGDQYF. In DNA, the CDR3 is TGTGCCAGCAGTTATTTACGGCGGACAGCGCCTGGGGACCAGTACTTC.